The 5 T cell receptor beta chains presented below share a single source sample, sequenced in a study of HIV-infected patients and healthy controls. TCRdb used MiXCR to reprocess the 5' RACE reads, holding one entry per CDR3 protein. The sample consists of about 64,000 distinct CDR3 sequences, 15% to 20% of them appearing once. The specimen sequenced was CD4+ T cells from blood. Receptor source: a human donor in good health.

The chain carries TRBV19 and TRBJ1-2; 7 nucleotides align to TRBD1. Germline loops: CDR1 LNHDA, CDR2 SQIVND (reference sequence). The CDR3 sequence is 13 residues long. With V trimmed by 4 bases and J by 4 bases, 3 bases remained unmatched. CDR3 sequence: CASSTGQAYGYTF. In DNA form, the CDR3 reads TGTGCCAGTAGTACCGGACAGGCCTATGGCTACACCTTC.

This clonotype was picked up a small number of times. The chain carries TRBV7-2 and TRBJ2-3; a possible D gene is TRBD2 (5 bases). Trimming removed 2 bases at V and 2 bases at J, with 8 bases between. The length of the CDR3 is 14 residues. Germline CDR1 SGHTA, CDR2 FQGNSA. The CDR3 DNA reads as TGTGCCAGCAGCTTATCTCGGGACACAGATACGCAGTATTTT. Encoded protein: CASSLSRDTDTQYF.

The chain employs TRBV7-2 and TRBJ2-3; 12 positions agree with TRBD2. CDR1 and CDR2 from the germline V gene are SGHTA and FQGNSA. CDR3 length equals 15 residues. V lost 5 bases to trimming and J lost 3 bases; unmatched junction nucleotides: 3. This CDR3 is CASSQGTSGTDTQYF. In DNA, the CDR3 is TGTGCCAGCAGCCAAGGGACTAGCGGGACAGATACGCAGTATTTT. The full variable domain, with the rest looked up from reference TRBV7-2 and TRBJ2-3, is GAGVSQSPSNKVTEKGKDVELRCDPISGHTALYWYRQSLGQGLEFLIYFQGNSAPDKSGLPSDRFSAERTGGSVSTLTIQRTQQEDSAVYLCASSQGTSGTDTQYFGPGTRLTVL.

V gene TRBV10-2 combines with J gene TRBJ2-3; 11 nucleotides line up with TRBD2. Germline CDR1 is WSHSY and CDR2 is SAAADI. This CDR3 region has 18 residues. The junction had 12 bases not matched to a gene; V was cut back by 4 bases and J by 3 bases. CDR3 sequence reads: CASSATSGSYRGTDTQYF. CDR3 sequence (DNA): TGCGCCAGCAGTGCAACTAGCGGGAGCTATAGGGGGACAGATACGCAGTATTTT.

This clonotype appeared a few times. The rearrangement links TRBV4-2 to TRBJ1-1; D not certain. Deletions cut 3 bases from V and 5 bases from J, with 19 bases between. Germline assignment: CDR1 LGHNA and CDR2 YNFKEQ. The CDR3 extends over 16 amino acids. The CDR3 is CASSHPDYSSGTEAFF. The CDR3 DNA sequence: TGTGCCAGCAGCCACCCAGATTATAGCTCGGGGACTGAAGCTTTCTTT.